Detailed here is one TCR beta chain. On sorted subsets, replicate PCRs used roughly 220 ng DNA, or tens of thousands of T cell genomes. This table comes from immunoSEQ multiplex PCR, and its TCRdb copy is limited to in-frame clones, with some not included. The table lists 2 million to 2.5 million clones, approximately 96% of them singletons, with 0.1% to 0.15% in the top ten. This record belongs to a study of shared clonotypes between healthy human individuals. The CDR3 consists of 17 residues. V was pared by 3 bases and J by 4 bases, with 10 bases of the junction left unmatched. Germline V gene lookup returns CDR1 SGHRS and CDR2 YFSETQ.

This chain uses TRBV5-1 with TRBJ2-7; 13 bases fit TRBD2. The TCR was taken from a man between 18 and 35 years old in good health. Sequencing was performed on naive CD4+ T cells sorted from blood. Subset denoted: CD45RA+ positively selected. The CDR3 loop is CASSSSPGTSGTYEQYF. CDR3 nucleotide sequence: TGCGCCAGCAGCTCCTCTCCCGGGACTAGCGGGACGTACGAGCAGTACTTC.